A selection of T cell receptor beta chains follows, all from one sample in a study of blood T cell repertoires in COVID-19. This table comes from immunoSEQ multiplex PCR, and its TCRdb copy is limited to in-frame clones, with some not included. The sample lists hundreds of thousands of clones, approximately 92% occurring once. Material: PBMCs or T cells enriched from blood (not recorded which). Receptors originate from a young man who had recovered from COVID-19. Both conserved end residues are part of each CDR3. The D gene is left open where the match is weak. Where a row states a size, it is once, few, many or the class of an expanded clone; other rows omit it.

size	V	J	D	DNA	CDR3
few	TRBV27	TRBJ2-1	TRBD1	TGTGCCAGCAGAGACAGGGGGCGCGGGATTGTGGCCTACAATGAGCAGTTCTTC	CASRDRGRGIVAYNEQFF
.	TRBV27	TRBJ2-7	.	TGTGCCAGCAGTACCCGCCAGGGCGAGCAGTACTTC	CASSTRQGEQYF
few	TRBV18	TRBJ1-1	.	TGTGCCAGCTCACCAATCGGGGGAGGAACTGAAGCTTTCTTT	CASSPIGGGTEAFF
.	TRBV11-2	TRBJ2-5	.	TGTGCCAGCAGCCTCGGAGTGGTGGCAGGGGTGAGGGAGACCCAGTACTTC	CASSLGVVAGVRETQYF
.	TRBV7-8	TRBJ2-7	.	TGTGCCAGCAGCTTAGCGCGAGGTAGGATTCACGAGCAGTACTTC	CASSLARGRIHEQYF
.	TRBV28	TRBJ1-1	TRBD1	TGTGCCAGCAGTCCGGACAGGGGCCTGAACACTGAAGCTTTCTTT	CASSPDRGLNTEAFF
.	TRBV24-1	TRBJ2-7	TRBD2	TGTGCCACCAGTGATCACCGGCGGGGGGCGGGAAGTTCCTACGAGCAGTACTTC	CATSDHRRGAGSSYEQYF
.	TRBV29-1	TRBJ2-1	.	TGCAGCGTGAGAGAGGCGGGACAGAGTGGTTCTATGGGGCAGTTCTTC	CSVREAGQSGSMGQFF
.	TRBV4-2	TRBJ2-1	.	TGTGCCAGCAGCCAAATGACTGGGGGGTCCTACAATGAGCAGTTCTTC	CASSQMTGGSYNEQFF
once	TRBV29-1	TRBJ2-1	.	TGCAGCGTTGATGTCAGCTACAATGAGCAGTTCTTC	CSVDVSYNEQFF
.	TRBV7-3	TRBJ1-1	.	TGTGCCAGCAGCATATCACAGGGTGGTAGGACTGAAGCTTTCTTT	CASSISQGGRTEAFF
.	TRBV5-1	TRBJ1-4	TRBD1	TGCGCCAGCAGCTTGGGTCTGGACAGGGAAGGCAAACTGTTTTTT	CASSLGLDREGKLFF
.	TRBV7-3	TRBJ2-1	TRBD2	TGTGCCAGCAGCTCTCCGGGCGCGGGGGGGATTTACAATGAGCAGTTCTTC	CASSSPGAGGIYNEQFF
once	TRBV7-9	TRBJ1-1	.	TGTGCCAGCAGTAGTGCAGGGAGGGAAACTGAAGCTTTCTTT	CASSSAGRETEAFF
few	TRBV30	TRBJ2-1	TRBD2	TGTGCCTGGAGTCTTATCCCCGGACTAGCGGGACGGCAATTCTTC	CAWSLIPGLAGRQFF
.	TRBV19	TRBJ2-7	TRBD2	TGTGCCAGCCACCCCGGGAGCGGGGGGCTCAACGAGCAGTACTTC	CASHPGSGGLNEQYF
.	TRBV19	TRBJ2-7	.	TGTGCCAGCAGGGGCAGGTTGGACGAGCAGTACTTC	CASRGRLDEQYF
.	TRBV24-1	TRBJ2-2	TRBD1	TGTGCCACCAGTGACCCGGGACAGGGGTCCGGGGAGCTGTTTTTT	CATSDPGQGSGELFF
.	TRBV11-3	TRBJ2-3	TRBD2	TGTGCCAGCAGCCCTAGCGGGGAGAGCACAGATACGCAGTATTTT	CASSPSGESTDTQYF
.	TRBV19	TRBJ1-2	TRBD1	TGTGCCAGTGAAGGGACAGTTAACTATGGCTACACCTTC	CASEGTVNYGYTF
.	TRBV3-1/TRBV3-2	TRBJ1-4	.	TGTGCCAGCAGCCAAGATCTGTGGGGCAGTGATGAAAAACTGTTTTTT	CASSQDLWGSDEKLFF
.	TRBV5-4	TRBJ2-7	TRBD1	TGTGCCAGCAGCGGCAGGGAGACAGGGGGCTGGGAGCAGTACTTC	CASSGRETGGWEQYF
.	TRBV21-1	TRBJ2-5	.	TGTGCCAGCAGCAAAGAAACAGGTCAAGAGACCCAGTACTTC	CASSKETGQETQYF
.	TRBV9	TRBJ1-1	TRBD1	TGTGCCAGCAGCGTAGGAGTCGGGACAGGGGATGGTAAGGCTTTCTTT	CASSVGVGTGDGKAFF
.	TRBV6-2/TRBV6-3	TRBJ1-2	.	TGTGCCAGCAGTTACGAGGGTACGATTGGCTACACCTTC	CASSYEGTIGYTF
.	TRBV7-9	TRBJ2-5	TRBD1	TGTGCCAGCAGCTTAGGCGCGGCTGCCTCAGGGGGTTTAGGAGAGACCCAGTACTTC	CASSLGAAASGGLGETQYF
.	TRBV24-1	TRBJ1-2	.	TGTGCCACCAGTTCGGCCGGGGGCTACACCTTC	CATSSAGGYTF
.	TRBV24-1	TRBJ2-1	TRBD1	TGTGCCACGAGTCCGGGACAGGGGACGGATGAGCAGTTCTTC	CATSPGQGTDEQFF
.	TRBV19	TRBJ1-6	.	TGTGCCAGTAGTATAGAAGCAGGTATTTCACCCCTCCACTTT	CASSIEAGISPLHF
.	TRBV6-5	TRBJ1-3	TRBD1	TGTGCCAGCCACAGGGGTAGCTCTGGAAACACCATATATTTT	CASHRGSSGNTIYF
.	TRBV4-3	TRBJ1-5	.	TGCGCCAGCAGCCAAGAAACAGCTTCTCGGCCCCAGCATTTT	CASSQETASRPQHF
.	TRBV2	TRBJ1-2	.	TGTGCCAGCAGTGAAGCGAGGGCGACGGTGGACTATGGCTACACCTTC	CASSEARATVDYGYTF
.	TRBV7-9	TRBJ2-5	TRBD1	TGTGCCAGCAGCCCCACCCACCCGCCCGGGACAGGGAAAGAGACCCAGTACTTC	CASSPTHPPGTGKETQYF
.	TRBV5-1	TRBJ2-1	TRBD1	TGCGCCAGCAGCCGGGGACAACAGGGGCTGGAGGAGCAGTTCTTC	CASSRGQQGLEEQFF
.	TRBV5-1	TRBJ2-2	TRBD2	TGCGCCAGCAGGCCGGGACTAGCGGGGGAAGTCGGGGAGCTGTTTTTT	CASRPGLAGEVGELFF
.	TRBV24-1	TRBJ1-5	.	TGTGCCACCAGAGTAGGCAATCAGCCCCAGCATTTT	CATRVGNQPQHF
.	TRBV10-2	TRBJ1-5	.	TGCGCCAGCAGTGATGGAGGAGATCAGCCCCAGCATTTT	CASSDGGDQPQHF
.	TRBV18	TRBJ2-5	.	TGTGCCAGCTCACCACCGAGTGAGACCCAGTACTTC	CASSPPSETQYF
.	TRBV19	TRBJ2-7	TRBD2	TGTGCCAGTAGTATAATCTATAGCGGGAGGAACGAGCAGTACTTC	CASSIIYSGRNEQYF
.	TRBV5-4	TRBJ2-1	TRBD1	TGTGCCAGCAGCCCCGGACAGGGTACCTACAATGAGCAGTTCTTC	CASSPGQGTYNEQFF
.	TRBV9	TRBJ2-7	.	TGTGCCAGCAGCGTAGGTGGAGGGACGGCCGAGCAGTACTTC	CASSVGGGTAEQYF
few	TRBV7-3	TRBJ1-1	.	TGTGCCAGCAGCTTTACAGGGAGCACTGAAGCTTTCTTT	CASSFTGSTEAFF
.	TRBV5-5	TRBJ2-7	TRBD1	TGTGCCAGCGGTCCCCTGACAGGGGGGTACGAGCAGTACTTC	CASGPLTGGYEQYF
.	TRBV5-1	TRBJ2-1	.	TGCGCCAGCAGCCGAATAGCGGGACAGGGCGTAGATGAGCAGTTCTTC	CASSRIAGQGVDEQFF
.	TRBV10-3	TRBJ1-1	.	TGTGCCGTCACAAACCGGGACTCTCAAGCTTTCTTT	CAVTNRDSQAFF
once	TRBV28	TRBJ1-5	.	TGTGCCAGCACCCAATGGGCCTCCCCGAGCAATCAGCCCCAGCATTTT	CASTQWASPSNQPQHF
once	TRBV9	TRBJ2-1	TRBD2	TGTGCCAGCAGCGTCAGTACTCCGATAGCGGGGGTTCACAATGAGCAGTTCTTC	CASSVSTPIAGVHNEQFF
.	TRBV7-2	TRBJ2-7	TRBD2	TGTGCCAGCAGCCTGGGGACTAGCGGGACGTCCTACGAGCAGTACTTC	CASSLGTSGTSYEQYF
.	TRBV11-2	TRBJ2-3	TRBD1	TGTGCCAGCAGCTTAGAGACAGGGACAGATACGCAGTATTTT	CASSLETGTDTQYF
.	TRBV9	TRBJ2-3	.	TGTGCCAGCAGCGCGCCGTTAAGCGGTACGCAGTATTTT	CASSAPLSGTQYF
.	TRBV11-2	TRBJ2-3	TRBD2	TGTGCCAGCAGCCCCCTAGCGGGTTGGGCTTCGGATACGCAGTATTTT	CASSPLAGWASDTQYF
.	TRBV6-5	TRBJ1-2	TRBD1	TGTGCCAGCACCCGCGGACAGGGTGACTATGGCTACACCTTC	CASTRGQGDYGYTF
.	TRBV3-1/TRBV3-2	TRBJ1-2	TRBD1	TGTGCCAGCAGCCAACAGGGGGGCTATGGCTACACCTTC	CASSQQGGYGYTF